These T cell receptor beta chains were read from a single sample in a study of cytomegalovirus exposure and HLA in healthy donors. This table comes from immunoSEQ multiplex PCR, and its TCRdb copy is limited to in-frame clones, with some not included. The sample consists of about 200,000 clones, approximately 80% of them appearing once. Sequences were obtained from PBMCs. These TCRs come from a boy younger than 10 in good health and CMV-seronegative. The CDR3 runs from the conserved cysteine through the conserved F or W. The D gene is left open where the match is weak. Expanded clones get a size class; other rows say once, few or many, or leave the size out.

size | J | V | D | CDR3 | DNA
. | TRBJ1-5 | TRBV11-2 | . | CASSLVGTLQPQHF | TGTGCCAGCAGCTTAGTAGGGACACTCCAGCCCCAGCATTTT
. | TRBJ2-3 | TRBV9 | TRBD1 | CASSRQGDRVRDTQYF | TGTGCCAGCAGTCGACAAGGGGACAGGGTCAGAGATACGCAGTATTTT
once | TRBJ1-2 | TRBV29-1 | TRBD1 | CSDNRGGYTF | TGCAGCGATAACAGGGGTGGCTACACCTTC
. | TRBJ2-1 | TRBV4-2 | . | CASSLLTGDEQFF | TGTGCCAGCAGCCTACTTACGGGGGATGAGCAGTTCTTC
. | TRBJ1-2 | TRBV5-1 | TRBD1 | CASSDGTGAWKDYGYTF | TGCGCCAGCAGCGACGGGACAGGGGCCTGGAAGGACTATGGCTACACCTTC
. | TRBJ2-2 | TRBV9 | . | CASSPRDSNTGELFF | TGTGCCAGCAGCCCGCGGGACTCCAACACCGGGGAGCTGTTTTTT
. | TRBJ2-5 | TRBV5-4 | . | CASRKGYLQETQYF | TGTGCCAGCAGGAAGGGGTACCTACAAGAGACCCAGTACTTC
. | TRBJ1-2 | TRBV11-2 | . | CASSLATRGYTF | TGTGCCAGCAGCTTAGCCACACGTGGCTACACCTTC
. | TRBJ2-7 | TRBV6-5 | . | CASSYTLTDYEQYF | TGTGCCAGCAGTTACACATTGACAGACTACGAGCAGTACTTC
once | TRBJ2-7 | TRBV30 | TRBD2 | CAWRTSGGYEQYF | TGTGCCTGGAGGACTAGCGGTGGCTACGAGCAGTACTTC
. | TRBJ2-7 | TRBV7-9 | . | CASSPDRTETYEQYF | TGTGCCAGCAGCCCCGATCGGACAGAAACCTACGAGCAGTACTTC
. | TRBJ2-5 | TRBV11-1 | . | CASSLNQNQETQYF | TGTGCCAGCAGCTTAAATCAGAACCAAGAGACCCAGTACTTC
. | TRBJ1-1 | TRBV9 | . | CASSVFDELSCEAFF | TGTGCCAGCAGCGTGTTTGATGAACTGAGTTGCGAAGCTTTCTTT
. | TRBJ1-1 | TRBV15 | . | CATSRGQEVDEAFF | TGTGCCACCAGCAGAGGACAGGAGGTGGACGAAGCTTTCTTT
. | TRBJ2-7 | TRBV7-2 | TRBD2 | CASSLVGTTSSYEQYF | TGTGCCAGCAGCTTAGTAGGGACTACTTCCTCCTACGAGCAGTACTTC
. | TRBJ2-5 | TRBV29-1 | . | CSEVGEEETQYF | TGCAGCGAAGTCGGGGAGGAAGAGACCCAGTACTTC
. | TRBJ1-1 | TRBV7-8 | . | CASSPRVLNTEAFF | TGTGCCAGCAGCCCCAGGGTCCTGAACACTGAAGCTTTCTTT